This T cell receptor (beta chain) is from a study of blood T cell repertoires in COVID-19. At the level of the study: Material from acute and convalescent COVID-19 was sourced from the United States, Italy and Spain. PBMCs, B-cell-depleted T cells, or T cells provided the cDNA or gDNA that made up the material.

Original handling: By means of reference gene primer amplification, nucleated cell counts were estimated. Profiled with immunoSEQ multiplex PCR; TCRdb holds only in-frame clones, not every one. V, J and clone size derive from that table, while D and trimming were established from the DNA sequence. The data show about 200,000 clones, with approximately 90% seen just once and around 1.2% held by the top ten. The germline V gene encodes CDR1 MDHEN and CDR2 SYDVKM. The CDR3 has 13 amino acids. Trimming removed 6 bases at V and 4 bases at J, with 12 bases between. V usage is TRBV28 and J usage is TRBJ1-2, with unresolved D. Sequencing used peripheral blood. The clonotype originates from a young man with acute or convalescent COVID-19. CDR3 coding DNA: TGTGCCAGCAGCGGGGAGGCCGCCTATGGCTACACCTTC. Translated: CASSGEAAYGYTF.